This TCR beta chain appears in the sequencing data of a study of T cell repertoires in cytomegalovirus infection. Across the whole study: Recently identified HLA-C-restricted CMV epitopes were among the peptides used. Indications came from public TCR beta signatures; they pointed to CMV infection and to a matching HLA type.

TCRdb processed the reads anew with MiXCR; each CDR3 protein has one entry. The sample contains under 450,000 distinct CDR3 sequences, approximately 30% of which appear only once. V shed 0 bases and J shed 11 bases, with 13 bases lying between them. This CDR3 has 13 amino acids. Germline V gene sequence: CDR1 SGHTA, CDR2 FQGNSA. Points on this clonotype: As yet, its antigen is unknown.

J is TRBJ1-1 and V is TRBV7-2, with D possibly matching TRBD1 (5 bases). The sequence was obtained from a human donor in good health (CMV status not recorded). Some clones in this sample may be carry-over from other donors' samples. Sequenced here: cultured PBMCs, sampled from culture after CMV antigen stimulation. The CDR3 protein is CASSLARGNGAFF. Here the CDR3 DNA reads TGTGCCAGCAGCTTAGCGAGGGGCAATGGGGCTTTCTTT.